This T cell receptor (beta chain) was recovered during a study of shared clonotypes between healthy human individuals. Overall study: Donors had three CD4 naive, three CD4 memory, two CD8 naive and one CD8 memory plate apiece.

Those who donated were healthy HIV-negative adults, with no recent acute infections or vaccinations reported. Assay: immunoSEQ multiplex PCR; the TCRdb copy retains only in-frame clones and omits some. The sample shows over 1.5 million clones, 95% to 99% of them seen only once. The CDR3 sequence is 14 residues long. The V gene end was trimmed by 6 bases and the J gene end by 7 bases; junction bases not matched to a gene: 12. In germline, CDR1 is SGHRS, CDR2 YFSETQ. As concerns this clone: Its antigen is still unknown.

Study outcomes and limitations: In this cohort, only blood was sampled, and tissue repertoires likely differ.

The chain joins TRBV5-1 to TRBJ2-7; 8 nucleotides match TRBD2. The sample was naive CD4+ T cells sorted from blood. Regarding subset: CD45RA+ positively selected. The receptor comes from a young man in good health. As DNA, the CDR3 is TGCGCCAGCAAGAGCGGGAGTCATCCTCGAGAGCAGTACTTC. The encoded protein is CASKSGSHPREQYF.